This TCR beta chain emerged from a study of CD8 T cells in ankylosing spondylitis. Findings and limits, study-wide: Matched synovial fluid from ankylosing spondylitis patients was reported to be enriched for disease-linked clones. Typical of ankylosing spondylitis blood, it appeared, was a TCR beta motif of 7 or 8 highly homologous variants.

This CDR3 has 13 residues. Trimming at V came to 8 bases and at J to 3 bases, leaving 6 bases not matched to a gene. Germline V gene lookup returns CDR1 WSHSY and CDR2 SAAADI. Each TCR beta library was made by quantitative 5'-RACE that incorporated molecular barcodes. TCRdb itself ran the 5' RACE reads through MiXCR, one entry per CDR3 protein. This table holds about 360,000 distinct CDR3 sequences, 20% to 25% found once. This clonotype was found a few times. Its target is unknown. The sequence derives from a male donor with ankylosing spondylitis or in good health (not recorded which). The chain joins TRBV10-2 to TRBJ2-7, with 8 bases identical to TRBD1. Material for sequencing was blood, either unsorted or a sorted T cell fraction (not recorded which). The CDR3 reads CASGPGQVYEQYF. The CDR3, as DNA: TGCGCCAGCGGGCCGGGACAGGTCTACGAGCAGTACTTC.